What follows are 15 T cell receptor beta chains derived from one specimen sequenced in a study of T cell repertoires in cytomegalovirus infection. TCRdb redid the calling of the reads with MiXCR, one entry per CDR3 protein. The table records about 530,000 distinct CDR3 sequences, 26% of them present only once. Sequencing was performed on PBMCs. The source is a human donor in good health (CMV status not recorded). Some clones in this sample may be carry-over from other donors' samples.

The rearrangement links TRBV24-1 to TRBJ2-2; D is ambiguous. V lost 5 bases, J lost 1 base, and 4 bases lay in between. Germline CDR1 is KGHDR and CDR2 is SFDVKD. The CDR3 runs 13 residues. CDR3 sequence (DNA): TGTGCCACCAGTGGATGGAACACCGGGGAGCTGTTTTTT. Residues: CATSGWNTGELFF.

This clonotype showed up just once. This sequence joins TRBV29-1 and TRBJ2-4, with 9 bases matching TRBD2. Losses at the gene ends were 3 bases for V and 8 bases for J; bases not matched to a gene: 2. Germline-derived CDR1 and CDR2 are SQVTM and ANQGSEA. The CDR3 is made up of 12 amino acids. The CDR3 protein is CSVEAGGDIQYF. CDR3 nucleotides: TGCAGCGTTGAGGCGGGAGGGGACATTCAGTACTTC.

This clonotype was seen a handful of times. The rearrangement joins TRBV12-3 or TRBV12-4 to TRBJ1-5, with a possible D match to TRBD1 (6 bases). The V and J ends lost 1 base and 7 bases respectively, with 14 bases between them. The CDR3 consists of 15 residues. The CDR3 sequence is CASSLGATGNQPQHF. The CDR3 DNA reads as TGTGCCAGCAGTTTAGGGGCAACAGGGAACCAGCCCCAGCATTTT.

This chain joins TRBV6-5 and TRBJ2-5; 7 bases fit TRBD2. CDR1 and CDR2 (germline): MNHEY, SVGAGI. The CDR3 contains 14 residues. V dropped 6 bases and J dropped 2; count of bases not matched to a gene: 6. The CDR3 loop is CASRIRGGQETQYF. The CDR3 bases are TGTGCCAGCAGGATAAGGGGAGGGCAAGAGACCCAGTACTTC.

The J gene is TRBJ1-4, the V gene TRBV7-8; no firm D call. Trimming removed 5 bases from V and 2 bases from J, with 9 bases in between. This CDR3 comprises 14 residues. Germline V gene data show CDR1 as SGHVS and CDR2 as FQNEAQ. CDR3 protein: CASSPARTNEKLFF. CDR3 bases: TGTGCCAGCAGCCCAGCGAGGACTAATGAAAAACTGTTTTTT.

This clonotype appeared a few times. The rearrangement uses TRBV10-3 and TRBJ2-7; either TRBD1 or TRBD2 may fit D (5 bases each). Germline assignment: CDR1 ENHRY and CDR2 SYGVKD. This CDR3 spans 12 amino acids. The V end lost 3 bases, the J end lost 9 bases, and 12 bases lay between the germline ends. CDR3 residues: CAISDGGHGQYV. CDR3 DNA sequence: TGTGCCATCAGTGATGGGGGTCACGGGCAGTACGTC.

This clonotype was recorded only once. The chain links TRBV29-1 to TRBJ2-7; D ambiguous. The V end lost 5 bases, the J end lost 2 bases, and 7 bases lay between the germline ends. There are 11 residues in the CDR3. CDR1 is SQVTM and CDR2 is ANQGSEA in the germline V gene. The chain's CDR3 is CSVRTAYEQYF. The CDR3 bases are TGCAGCGTTCGGACGGCCTACGAGCAGTACTTC.

The chain employs TRBV5-4 and TRBJ2-5; D unclear. Trimming took 0 bases from V and 3 from J, leaving 6 bases between them. Germline V gene sequence: CDR1 SGHNT, CDR2 YYREEE (reference sequence). The CDR3 consists of 13 residues. CDR3 nucleotide sequence: TGTGCCAGCAGCTTGGTAGCAGAAGAGACCCAGTACTTC. Translated, it gives CASSLVAEETQYF.

On this clonotype itself: The germline gene is not matched at one end of the junction; a read error may be the cause. The genes are TRBV5-1 and TRBJ2-4; D assignment may be TRBD1 or TRBD2 (5 bases each). Germline V gene data show CDR1 as SGHRS and CDR2 as YFSETQ. The CDR3 has 20 residues. The CDR3 loop is CASSQNISGPPDLAKNILYF. The CDR3 DNA follows: TGCGCCAGCAGCCAGAACATTTCGGGACCGCCGGACTTAGCCAAAAACATTCTGTACTTC. Variable domain in full (rest from reference TRBV5-1 and TRBJ2-4): KAGVTQTPRYLIKTRGQQVTLSCSPISGHRSVSWYQQTPGQGLQFLFEYFSETQRNKGNFPGRFSGRQFSNSRSEMNVSTLELGDSALYLCASSQNISGPPDLAKNILYFGAGTRLSVL.

V and J are TRBV7-2 and TRBJ2-7; TRBD2 matches 7 bases. The CDR3 sequence is 14 residues long. CDR1 and CDR2 (germline): SGHTA, FQGNSA. J lost 4 bases, V lost 0 bases, and 3 bases had no gene match. CDR3 nucleotide sequence: TGTGCCAGCAGCTTAGCGGGAGGGACTTACGAGCAGTACTTC. Protein product: CASSLAGGTYEQYF.

This clonotype showed up just a few times. This chain uses TRBV29-1 with TRBJ2-5; 11 nucleotides align to TRBD1. There are 13 residues in the CDR3. Trimming took 3 bases from V and 5 from J; bases not matched to a gene: 2. In germline, CDR1 is SQVTM, CDR2 ANQGSEA. DNA of the CDR3: TGCAGCGTTGAGGGACAGGGGGTTGAGACCCAGTACTTC. It translates to CSVEGQGVETQYF.

This clonotype was picked up a small number of times. The rearrangement joins TRBV10-3 to TRBJ2-5; D gene ambiguous. Trimming pared 4 bases from V and 0 bases from J, leaving 9 bases between. Germline V gene data show CDR1 as ENHRY and CDR2 as SYGVKD. This CDR3 comprises 14 residues. The CDR3 region is CAISGTAYQETQYF. For the CDR3, the DNA is TGTGCCATCAGTGGGACCGCTTACCAAGAGACCCAGTACTTC.

This rearrangement joins TRBV12-3 or TRBV12-4 to TRBJ1-6, with D hard to call. The CDR3 is 14 amino acids. V was trimmed by 7 bases and J by 7 bases, leaving 14 bases between them. CDR3 amino acids: CASTLAGVNSPLHF. The CDR3, as DNA: TGTGCCAGCACTCTAGCTGGGGTGAATTCACCCCTCCACTTT.

This clonotype was recorded a few times. J is TRBJ2-2 and V is TRBV4-1; 13 nucleotides match TRBD2. The CDR3 spans 18 residues. Losses at the gene ends were 3 bases for V and 7 bases for J; bases not matched to a gene: 11. Germline assignment: CDR1 MGHRA and CDR2 YSYEKL. The CDR3 DNA sequence: TGCGCCAGCAGCCACCGGACTAGCGGGAGAATCTTGATCGGGGAGCTGTTTTTT. This translates into CASSHRTSGRILIGELFF.

This clonotype was counted a few times. The chain links TRBV19 to TRBJ1-5, with D perhaps TRBD1 (5 bases). This CDR3 has 13 amino acids. The V end was cut by 11 bases, the J end by 5 bases, with 16 bases between. Germline V CDR1 and CDR2: LNHDA, SQIVND (reference sequence). CDR3 DNA sequence: TGTGCCGGGGGGGTAAGACTAGATCAGCCCCAGCATTTT. Translating it yields CAGGVRLDQPQHF. The full variable domain, rest sourced from reference TRBV19 and TRBJ1-5, is DGGITQSPKYLFRKEGQNVTLSCEQNLNHDAMYWYRQDPGQGLRLIYYSQIVNDFQKGDIAEGYSVSREKKESFPLTVTSAQKNPTAFYLCAGGVRLDQPQHFGDGTRLSIL.